These 16 T cell receptor beta chains originate from one sample sequenced in a study of post-analysis software for immune sequencing data. Regarding the study as a whole: Roughly five TRBV segments, including TRBV5-6, TRBV5-1 and TRBV20-1, were more frequent in patients than controls.

TCR beta cDNA libraries included unique molecular identifiers. TCRdb re-derived calls from the PCR reads in MiXCR, one entry per CDR3 protein. The sample lists about 620,000 distinct CDR3 sequences, roughly 40% occurring once. Their antigen targets remain unknown. Sequenced input: blood. The receptors originated from a girl aged 10 to 17 with multiple sclerosis.

Many counts were recorded for this clonotype. The CDR3: CSVVGRVTDTQYF. CDR3 DNA: TGCAGCGTTGTAGGCAGGGTTACAGATACGCAGTATTTT. The V call is TRBV29-1, the J call TRBJ2-3; tentatively, D is TRBD1 (5 bases). The V end lost 4 bases, the J end lost 3 bases, and 11 bases lay between the germline ends. Germline lookup yields CDR1 SQVTM and CDR2 ANQGSEA. The CDR3 is 13 amino acids.

Only a few counts were recorded for this clonotype. The chain links TRBV6-1 to TRBJ2-4; 10 nucleotides agree with TRBD1. The CDR3 length is 16 residues. V shed 5 bases and J 8 bases; nucleotides not matched to a gene: 12. From germline, CDR1 is MNHNS and CDR2 SASEGT. The CDR3 bases are TGTGCCAGCAGTCCCCGGGACAGGGGAGGATGGGACATTCAGTACTTC. Amino acid sequence: CASSPRDRGGWDIQYF.

This clonotype was detected only a few times. The chain carries TRBV20-1 and TRBJ2-7, with D perhaps being TRBD1 or TRBD2 (5 bases each). The germline V and J ends were trimmed by 4 bases and 6 bases, with 16 bases remaining between them. Germline assignment: CDR1 DFQATT and CDR2 SNEGSKA (reference sequence). The CDR3 is 13 amino acids. CDR3 amino acids: CSAIGHTAGEQYF. CDR3 sequence (DNA): TGCAGTGCTATCGGACACACTGCGGGCGAGCAGTACTTC.

V and J are TRBV2 and TRBJ2-4, with 9 bases fitting TRBD1. Germline-derived CDR1 and CDR2 are SNHLY and FYNNEI. The V gene end was trimmed by 4 bases and the J gene end by 6 bases; junction bases not matched to a gene: 4. This CDR3 region has 14 residues. This CDR3 reads CASSAGTGLNIQYF. Here the CDR3 DNA reads TGTGCCAGCAGTGCGGGGACAGGGTTAAACATTCAGTACTTC.

This clonotype was seen more than once but under ten times. The chain links TRBV5-1 to TRBJ2-2; 8 bases are shared with TRBD1. Per germline, CDR1 SGHRS and CDR2 YFSETQ. Trimming removed 7 bases from V and 4 bases from J; junction bases left unmatched: 9. The CDR3 totals 15 residues. CDR3 sequence (DNA): TGCGCCAGCGGGGGCCGGGACAGGCCCACCGGGGAGCTGTTTTTT. This translates into CASGGRDRPTGELFF.

This clonotype was seen a handful of times. V usage is TRBV7-9 and J usage is TRBJ2-7; D gene ambiguous. Germline V CDR1 and CDR2: SEHNR, FQNEAQ (reference sequence). The V and J ends lost 5 bases and 0 bases respectively, with 11 bases between them. The CDR3 runs to 14 residues. CDR3 protein: CASSPKTSSYEQYF. As DNA, the CDR3 is TGTGCCAGCAGCCCAAAGACTTCCTCCTACGAGCAGTACTTC. Filled out from reference TRBV7-9 and TRBJ2-7, the complete variable domain reads DTGVSQNPRHKITKRGQNVTFRCDPISEHNRLYWYRQTLGQGPEFLTYFQNEAQLEKSRLLSDRFSAERPKGSFSTLEIQRTEQGDSAMYLCASSPKTSSYEQYFGPGTRLTVT.

The rearrangement joins TRBV6-1 to TRBJ2-3; TRBD2 agrees at 12 bases. The CDR3 is 14 residues long. V shed 6 bases and J 4 bases; nucleotides not matched to a gene: 2. Germline values: CDR1 MNHNS, CDR2 SASEGT. The CDR3 DNA reads as TGTGCCAGCAGAGGACTAGCGGGGTCAGATACGCAGTATTTT. Its protein product is CASRGLAGSDTQYF.

This clonotype was detected only a few times. The chain carries TRBV9 and TRBJ2-3, with a possible D match to TRBD2 (7 bases). Germline CDR1 is SGDLS and CDR2 is YYNGEE. This CDR3 has 15 amino acids. Trimming took 4 bases from V and 4 from J, leaving 16 bases between them. CDR3 sequence (DNA): TGTGCCAGCAGCCCCCTCACGGGGGGCCCAGATACGCAGTATTTT. The encoded protein is CASSPLTGGPDTQYF.

J is TRBJ1-1 and V is TRBV10-2; D gene ambiguous. This CDR3 has 11 residues. The germline V gene has CDR1 WSHSY and CDR2 SAAADI. V was trimmed by 3 bases and J by 10 bases, leaving 9 bases between them. The CDR3 loop reads CASSDGRGAFF. In DNA, the CDR3 is TGCGCCAGCAGTGACGGGAGAGGAGCTTTCTTT.

This chain uses TRBV11-2 with TRBJ1-1; D call uncertain. Germline CDR1 is SGHAT and CDR2 is FQNNGV. The V end was cut by 0 bases, the J end by 1 base, with 15 bases between. The CDR3 is made up of 17 amino acids. This chain's CDR3 is CASSLDSGREENTEAFF. The CDR3 coding sequence is TGTGCCAGCAGCTTAGACTCCGGTAGGGAGGAGAACACTGAAGCTTTCTTT.

The chain recombines TRBV27 with TRBJ2-1; no clear D. The CDR3 has 13 residues. Germline loops: CDR1 MNHEY, CDR2 SMNVEV (reference sequence). The germline V and J ends were trimmed by 7 bases and 2 bases, with 9 bases remaining between them. The CDR3 coding sequence is TGTGCCAGCACCACGAGACCCTACAATGAGCAGTTCTTC. Residues: CASTTRPYNEQFF.

The gene calls are TRBV27 and TRBJ2-3; perhaps TRBD2 as D (7 bases). The CDR3 is 17 residues long. The germline V gene encodes CDR1 MNHEY and CDR2 SMNVEV (reference sequence). The V end was cut by 4 bases, the J end by 2 bases, with 19 bases between. The CDR3 here is CASSSWGLAAVTDTQYF. CDR3 bases: TGTGCCAGCAGTTCATGGGGGCTAGCGGCCGTCACAGATACGCAGTATTTT.

This chain links TRBV5-1 with TRBJ1-2; D possibly corresponds to TRBD1 (5 bases). The CDR3 has 15 residues. The germline gives CDR1 SGHRS, CDR2 YFSETQ. With 1 base removed from V and 3 bases from J, the gap between germline ends came to 13 bases. CDR3 nucleotides: TGCGCCAGCAGCTTGCGGGGGATTATCGACTATGGCTACACCTTC. Translating it yields CASSLRGIIDYGYTF.

The sample holds a few counts of this clonotype. This chain joins TRBV5-1 and TRBJ1-2; a weak D match, TRBD1 (6 bases). Trimming left V 5 bases short and J 8 bases short, with 22 bases between. CDR1 is SGHRS, CDR2 YFSETQ, per germline. There are 15 residues in the CDR3. The CDR3 sequence is CASSYATGTTGGYTF. CDR3 nucleotide sequence: TGCGCCAGCAGTTACGCCACAGGGACGACTGGCGGCTACACCTTC.

This clonotype was detected a few times. J is TRBJ2-1 and V is TRBV7-8, with no clear D. The CDR3 length is 15 residues. Germline CDR1 SGHVS, CDR2 FQNEAQ. V was pared by 5 bases and J by 0 bases, with 11 bases between. In DNA, the CDR3 is TGTGCCAGCAGCCAGAAGACGGTCTCCTACAATGAGCAGTTCTTC. Protein sequence: CASSQKTVSYNEQFF. The full variable domain, with the rest looked up from reference TRBV7-8 and TRBJ2-1, is GAGVSQSPRYKVAKRGQDVALRCDPISGHVSLFWYQQALGQGPEFLTYFQNEAQLDKSGLPSDRFFAERPEGSVSTLKIQRTQQEDSAVYLCASSQKTVSYNEQFFGPGTRLTVL.

The chain is built from TRBV13 and TRBJ2-7; 12 bases line up with TRBD2. The germline V gene has CDR1 PRHDT and CDR2 FYEKMQ (reference sequence). J was trimmed by 0 bases and V by 4 bases; bases with no gene match: 10. CDR3 length: 18 residues. CDR3 sequence reads: CASSSTGLAGPSSYEQYF. As DNA, the CDR3 is TGTGCCAGCAGCTCAACGGGACTAGCGGGCCCCAGCTCCTACGAGCAGTACTTC.